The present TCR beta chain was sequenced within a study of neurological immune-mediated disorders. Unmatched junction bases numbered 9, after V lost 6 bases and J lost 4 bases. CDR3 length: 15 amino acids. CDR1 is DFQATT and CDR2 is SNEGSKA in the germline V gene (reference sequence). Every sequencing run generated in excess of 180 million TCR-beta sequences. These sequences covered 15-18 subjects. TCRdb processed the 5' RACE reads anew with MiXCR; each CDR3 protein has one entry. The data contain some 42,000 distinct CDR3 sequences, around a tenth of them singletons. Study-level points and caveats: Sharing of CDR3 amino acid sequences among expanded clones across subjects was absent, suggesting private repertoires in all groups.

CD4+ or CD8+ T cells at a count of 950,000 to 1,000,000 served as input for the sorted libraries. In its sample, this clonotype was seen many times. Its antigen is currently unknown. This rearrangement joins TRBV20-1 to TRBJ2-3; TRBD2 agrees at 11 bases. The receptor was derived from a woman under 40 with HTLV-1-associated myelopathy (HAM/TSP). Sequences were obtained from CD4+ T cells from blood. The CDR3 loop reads CSAIRSSGGADTQYF. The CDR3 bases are TGCAGTGCCATTAGGAGTAGCGGGGGGGCAGATACGCAGTATTTT.